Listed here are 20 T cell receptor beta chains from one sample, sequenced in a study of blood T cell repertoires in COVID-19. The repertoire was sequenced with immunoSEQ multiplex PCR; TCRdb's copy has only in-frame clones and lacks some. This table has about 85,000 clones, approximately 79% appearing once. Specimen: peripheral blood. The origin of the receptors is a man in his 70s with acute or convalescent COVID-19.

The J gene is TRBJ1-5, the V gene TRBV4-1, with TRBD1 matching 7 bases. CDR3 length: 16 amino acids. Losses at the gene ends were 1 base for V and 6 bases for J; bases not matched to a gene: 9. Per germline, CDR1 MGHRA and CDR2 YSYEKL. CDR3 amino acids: CASSQGPTGAVQPQHF. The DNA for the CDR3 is TGCGCCAGCAGCCAAGGTCCCACAGGGGCTGTTCAGCCCCAGCATTTT.

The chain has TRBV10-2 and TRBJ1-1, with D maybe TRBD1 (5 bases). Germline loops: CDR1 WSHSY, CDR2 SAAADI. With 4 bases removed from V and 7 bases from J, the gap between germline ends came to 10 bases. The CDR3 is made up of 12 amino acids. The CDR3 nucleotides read TGCGCCAGCAGTGCCCAGGGCCTTGAAGCTTTCTTT. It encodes CASSAQGLEAFF.

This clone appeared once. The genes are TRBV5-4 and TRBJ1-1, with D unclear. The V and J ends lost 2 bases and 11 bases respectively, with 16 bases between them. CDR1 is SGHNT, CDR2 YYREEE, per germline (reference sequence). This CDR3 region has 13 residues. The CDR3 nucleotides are TGTGCCAGCAGCTTCGGGGAGGAGATAGGCGCTTTCTTT. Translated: CASSFGEEIGAFF.

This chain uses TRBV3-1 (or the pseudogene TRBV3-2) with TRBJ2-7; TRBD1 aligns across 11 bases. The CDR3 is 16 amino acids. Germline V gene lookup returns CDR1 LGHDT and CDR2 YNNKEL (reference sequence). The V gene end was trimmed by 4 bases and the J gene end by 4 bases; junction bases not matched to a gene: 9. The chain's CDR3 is CASSPPGQGEAYEQYV. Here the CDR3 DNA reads TGTGCCAGCAGCCCGCCGGGACAGGGGGAGGCGTACGAGCAGTACGTC.

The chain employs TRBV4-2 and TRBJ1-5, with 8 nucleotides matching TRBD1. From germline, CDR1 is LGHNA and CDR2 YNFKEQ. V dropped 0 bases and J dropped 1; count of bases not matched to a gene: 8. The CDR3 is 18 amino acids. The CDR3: CASSQDARGRGSNQPQHF. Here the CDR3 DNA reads TGTGCCAGCAGCCAAGATGCCAGGGGGCGCGGAAGCAATCAGCCCCAGCATTTT.

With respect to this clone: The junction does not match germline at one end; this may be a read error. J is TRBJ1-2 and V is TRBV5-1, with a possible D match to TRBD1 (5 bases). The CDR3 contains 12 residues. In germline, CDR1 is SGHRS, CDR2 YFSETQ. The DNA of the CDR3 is TGCGCCAGCAGCATCACTGGGGGGGAAATCTCCTTC. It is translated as CASSITGGEISF.

CDR3 in amino acids: CASSRTGGSTDTQYF. As DNA, the CDR3 is TGCGCCAGCAGCCGGACAGGGGGTAGCACAGATACGCAGTATTTT. The J gene is TRBJ2-3, the V gene TRBV5-1; 10 bases agree with TRBD1. This CDR3 is built from 15 residues. Trimming cost V 4 bases and J 0 bases; bases outside gene matches: 2. CDR1 is SGHRS and CDR2 is YFSETQ in the germline V gene.

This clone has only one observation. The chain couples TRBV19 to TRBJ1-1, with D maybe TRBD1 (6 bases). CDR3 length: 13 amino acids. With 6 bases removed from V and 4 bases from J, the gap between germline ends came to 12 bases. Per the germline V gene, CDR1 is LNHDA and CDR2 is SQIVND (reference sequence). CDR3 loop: CASRGGGGTEAFF. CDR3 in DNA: TGTGCCAGTAGAGGAGGGGGGGGCACTGAAGCTTTCTTT.

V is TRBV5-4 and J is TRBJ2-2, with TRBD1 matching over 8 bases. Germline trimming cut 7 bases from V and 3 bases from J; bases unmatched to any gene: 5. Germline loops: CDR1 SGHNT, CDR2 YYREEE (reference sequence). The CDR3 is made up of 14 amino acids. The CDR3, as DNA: TGTGCCAGCTCGGACAGGGCCGACACCGGGGAGCTGTTTTTT. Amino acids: CASSDRADTGELFF.

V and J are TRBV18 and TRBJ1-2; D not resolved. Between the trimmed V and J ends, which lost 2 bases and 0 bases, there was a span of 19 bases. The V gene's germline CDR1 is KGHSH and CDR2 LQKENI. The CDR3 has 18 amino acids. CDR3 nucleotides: TGTGCCAGCTCACCATTTCCTCCCGGGGATCAAGCTAACTATGGCTACACCTTC. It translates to CASSPFPPGDQANYGYTF.

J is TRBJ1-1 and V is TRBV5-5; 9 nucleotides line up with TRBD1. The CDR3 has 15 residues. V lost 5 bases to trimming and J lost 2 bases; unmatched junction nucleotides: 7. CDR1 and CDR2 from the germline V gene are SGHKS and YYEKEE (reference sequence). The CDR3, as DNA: TGTGCCAGCAGTCGTCCGGGACAGGGCAACACTGAAGCTTTCTTT. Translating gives CASSRPGQGNTEAFF.

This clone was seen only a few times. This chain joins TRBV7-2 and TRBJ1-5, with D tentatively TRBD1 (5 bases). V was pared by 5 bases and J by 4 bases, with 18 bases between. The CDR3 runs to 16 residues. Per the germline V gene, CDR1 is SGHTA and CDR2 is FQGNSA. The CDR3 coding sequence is TGTGCCAGCAGCCCTAACCCTCCTGGGGGGAATCAGCCCCAGCATTTT. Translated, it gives CASSPNPPGGNQPQHF. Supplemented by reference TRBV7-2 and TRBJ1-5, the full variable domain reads GAGVSQSPSNKVTEKGKDVELRCDPISGHTALYWYRQSLGQGLEFLIYFQGNSAPDKSGLPSDRFSAERTGGSVSTLTIQRTQQEDSAVYLCASSPNPPGGNQPQHFGDGTRLSIL.

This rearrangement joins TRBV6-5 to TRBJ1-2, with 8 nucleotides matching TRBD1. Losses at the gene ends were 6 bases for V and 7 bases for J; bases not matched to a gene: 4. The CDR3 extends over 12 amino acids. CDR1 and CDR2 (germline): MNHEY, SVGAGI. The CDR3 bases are TGTGCCAGCAGCCCGGACAGGGCTGGCTACACCTTC. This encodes CASSPDRAGYTF.

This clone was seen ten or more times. This CDR3 is CASSEERGSSYEQYF. Here the CDR3 DNA reads TGTGCCAGCAGTGAGGAGCGGGGGAGCTCCTACGAGCAGTACTTC. The chain recombines TRBV2 with TRBJ2-7; TRBD2 aligns across 8 bases. The CDR3 contains 15 residues. Germline V lookup: CDR1 SNHLY, CDR2 FYNNEI. J gave up 0 bases and V 3 bases, and 4 bases lay outside the gene matches.

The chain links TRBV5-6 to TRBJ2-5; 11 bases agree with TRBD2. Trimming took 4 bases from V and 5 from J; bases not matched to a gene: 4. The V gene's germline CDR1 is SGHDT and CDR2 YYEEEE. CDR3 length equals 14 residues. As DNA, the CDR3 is TGTGCCAGCAGCCATAGCGGGGGGGCGGAGACCCAGTACTTC. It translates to CASSHSGGAETQYF. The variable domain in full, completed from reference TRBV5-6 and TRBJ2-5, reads DAGVTQSPTHLIKTRGQQVTLRCSPKSGHDTVSWYQQALGQGPQFIFQYYEEEERQRGNFPDRFSGHQFPNYSSELNVNALLLGDSALYLCASSHSGGAETQYFGPGTRLLVL.

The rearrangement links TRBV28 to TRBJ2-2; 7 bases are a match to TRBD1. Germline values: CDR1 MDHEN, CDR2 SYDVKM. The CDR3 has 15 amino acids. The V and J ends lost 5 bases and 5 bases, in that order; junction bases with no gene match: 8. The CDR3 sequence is CASSPTGTVTGELFF. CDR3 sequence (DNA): TGTGCCAGCAGTCCAACCGGGACAGTTACCGGGGAGCTGTTTTTT.

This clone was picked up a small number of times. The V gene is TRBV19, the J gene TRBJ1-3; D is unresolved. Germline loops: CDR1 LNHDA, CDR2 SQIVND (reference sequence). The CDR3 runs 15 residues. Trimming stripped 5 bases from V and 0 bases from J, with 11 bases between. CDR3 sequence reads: CASSLTPGSGNTIYF. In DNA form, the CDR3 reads TGTGCCAGTAGTTTGACGCCGGGCTCTGGAAACACCATATATTTT.

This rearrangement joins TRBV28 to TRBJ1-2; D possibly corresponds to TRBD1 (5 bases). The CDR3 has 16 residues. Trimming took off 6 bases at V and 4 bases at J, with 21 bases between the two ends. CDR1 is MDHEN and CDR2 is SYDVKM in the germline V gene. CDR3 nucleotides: TGTGCCAGCAGACTCCCGCTCGGGGGACCCCTCTATGGCTACACCTTC. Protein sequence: CASRLPLGGPLYGYTF.

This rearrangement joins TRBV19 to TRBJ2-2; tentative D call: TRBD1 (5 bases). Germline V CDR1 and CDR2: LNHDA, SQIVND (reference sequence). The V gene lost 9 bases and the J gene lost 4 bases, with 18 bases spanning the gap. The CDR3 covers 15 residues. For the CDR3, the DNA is TGTGCCAGCCAAGGCAGTCAGGGTCCCACCGGGGAGCTGTTTTTT. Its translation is CASQGSQGPTGELFF.

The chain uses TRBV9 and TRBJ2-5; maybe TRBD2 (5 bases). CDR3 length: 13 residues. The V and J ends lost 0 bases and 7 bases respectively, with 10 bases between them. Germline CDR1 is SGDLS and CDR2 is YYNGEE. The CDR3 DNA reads TGTGCCAGCAGCGTAGCGAGTAGCGCGACCCAGTACTTC. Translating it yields CASSVASSATQYF.